The rows below give T cell receptor beta chains drawn from one sample of a study of kidney transplant recipient with SARS-CoV-2 infection. MiXCR was run by TCRdb on the reads, yielding one entry per CDR3 protein. The data hold under 250,000 distinct CDR3 sequences, with around 26% observed a single time. Here the sequenced sample was a blood sample, taken at baseline and on day 111 from a kidney transplant recipient. Source of these receptors: a male patient aged 30 to 39 who had COVID-19 and was a kidney transplant recipient. Some T cells may be the graft donor's. Both conserved end residues are part of each CDR3. Each record gives: CDR3 protein, CDR3 DNA, clone size, V gene, D gene, J gene. A D gene is named only where the DNA matches it firmly. Some rows have no size entry. The others give once, few or many, or a class for an expanded clone.

CASSAWTGQYEQYF TGTGCCAGCAGTGCATGGACAGGACAATACGAGCAGTACTTC many TRBV27 TRBD1 TRBJ2-7
CASSPPSSNTEAFF TGTGCCAGCTCACCACCAAGCTCGAACACTGAAGCTTTCTTT many TRBV18 . TRBJ1-1
CASSLAGSSTDTQYF TGTGCCAGCAGCTTAGCGGGCAGTAGCACAGATACGCAGTATTTT few TRBV7-2 . TRBJ2-3
CTSSLGTGTNSPLHF TGCACCAGCAGCTTGGGGACAGGGACTAATTCACCCCTCCACTTT . TRBV5-1 TRBD1 TRBJ1-6
CAWSAQYNEQFF TGTGCCTGGAGTGCCCAGTACAATGAGCAGTTCTTC many TRBV30 . TRBJ2-1
CASGYPHLQGKTYGYTF TGTGCTAGTGGTTACCCGCATTTGCAGGGAAAGACCTATGGCTACACCTTC many TRBV12-5 . TRBJ1-2
CASKARQTNTGELFF TGTGCCAGCAAAGCCCGACAAACGAACACCGGGGAGCTGTTTTTT many TRBV27 . TRBJ2-2
CASSPVGLAGVGTGELFF TGTGCCAGCAGCCCAGTCGGACTAGCGGGAGTCGGCACCGGGGAGCTGTTTTTT many TRBV5-6 TRBD2 TRBJ2-2
CASSPNPSGSSYEQYF TGTGCCAGCAGCCCAAACCCCAGCGGGAGCTCCTACGAGCAGTACTTC many TRBV9 TRBD2 TRBJ2-7
CASSRGSPISFSETQHF TGTGCCAGCAGCCGAGGAAGTCCCATTTCTTTCTCTGAGACCCAGCACTTC . TRBV3-1 . TRBJ2-5
CASSFSGRETQYF TGCGCCAGCAGCTTCAGCGGGAGAGAGACCCAGTACTTC . TRBV5-1 TRBD2 TRBJ2-5
CASSAREGSTEAFF TGTGCCAGCAGCGCCCGGGAGGGAAGCACTGAAGCTTTCTTT many TRBV5-4 . TRBJ1-1
CASSSLKMDEQYF TGTGCCAGCAGTTCACTAAAAATGGACGAGCAGTACTTC many TRBV27 . TRBJ2-7
CASSETSGKGGGELFF TGTGCCAGCAGTGAAACTAGCGGGAAAGGTGGCGGGGAGCTGTTTTTT many TRBV2 TRBD2 TRBJ2-2
CASGRLRLQGKTYGYTF TGTGCTAGTGGTCGGTTACGTTTGCAGGGAAAGACCTATGGCTACACCTTC many TRBV12-5 . TRBJ1-2
CAWGQGFYGYTF TGTGCCTGGGGACAGGGCTTCTATGGCTACACCTTC many TRBV30 TRBD1 TRBJ1-2
CASSVGANVLTF TGTGCCAGCAGCGTGGGGGCCAACGTCCTGACTTTC many TRBV9 . TRBJ2-6
CASSFGVLRRKTYGYTF TGCGCCAGCAGTTTTGGCGTGCTACGCAGAAAGACCTATGGCTACACCTTC many TRBV23-1 . TRBJ1-2